These 13 T cell receptor beta chains were sequenced from one sample in a study of T cell repertoires in cytomegalovirus infection. TCRdb passed the reads through MiXCR, listing each CDR3 protein once. This sample has some 590,000 distinct CDR3 sequences, with about 39% found just once. These TCRs are of unknown antigen specificity. Sequenced material: cultured PBMCs, taken from culture after CMV antigen stimulation. The receptors here all came from a human donor in good health (CMV status not recorded). Some clones in this sample may be carry-over from other donors' samples.

This clonotype was recorded a few times. The chain recombines TRBV6-6 with TRBJ2-3; D gene ambiguous. The CDR3 is 14 amino acids. V was pared by 8 bases and J by 0 bases, with 12 bases between. Germline CDR1 reads MNHNY; CDR2 reads SVGAGI (reference sequence). The CDR3 DNA follows: TGTGCCAGCGGGTCGGGCTTTAGCACAGATACGCAGTATTTT. It is translated as CASGSGFSTDTQYF.

The V call is TRBV7-2, the J call TRBJ2-2, with TRBD2 as a possible D gene (6 bases). V shed 5 bases and J shed 5 bases, with 18 bases lying between them. The CDR3 is 16 residues long. Per the germline V gene, CDR1 is SGHTA and CDR2 is FQGNSA. CDR3 protein: CASSRNGGPWTGELFF. CDR3 bases: TGTGCCAGCAGCCGCAACGGAGGGCCGTGGACCGGGGAGCTGTTTTTT.

The chain joins TRBV5-3 to TRBJ2-1; 7 nucleotides line up with TRBD2. TRBV5-3 counts as an open reading frame of uncertain function. CDR3 size: 14 residues. The ends lost 8 bases at V and 12 bases at J; junction bases unmatched: 17. CDR3 loop: CASSEGGAMSMQFF. The CDR3 DNA follows: TGTGCCAGCAGCGAGGGAGGGGCAATGAGTATGCAGTTCTTC.

This clonotype was counted only a few times. This rearrangement joins TRBV20-1 to TRBJ2-3, with TRBD2 matching over 10 bases. CDR1 is DFQATT and CDR2 is SNEGSKA in the germline V gene (reference sequence). The CDR3 is 15 amino acids. Trimming took 5 bases from V and 2 from J; bases not matched to a gene: 7. In nucleotides, the CDR3 is TGCAGTGCTTATCTAGCGGGGGCTGTCACAGATACGCAGTATTTT. Its protein product is CSAYLAGAVTDTQYF.

This sequence joins TRBV5-1 and TRBJ2-5; TRBD1 aligns across 8 bases. J gave up 0 bases and V 3 bases, and 1 base lay outside the gene matches. Looked up from germline, CDR1 is SGHRS and CDR2 is YFSETQ. The CDR3 runs 14 residues. The CDR3 nucleotides read TGCGCCAGCAGCTGGACAGGGAACCAAGAGACCCAGTACTTC. It yields the protein CASSWTGNQETQYF.

Turning to this clonotype: Compared with germline, one end of the junction differs, possibly owing to a read error. The CDR3 loop reads CASSLGLWAGAHVLTF. The CDR3 DNA reads as TGTGCCAGCAGCTTAGGTCTTTGGGCTGGGGCCCACGTCCTGACTTTC. The chain is built from TRBV7-2 and TRBJ2-6, with D possibly TRBD1 on 5 matching bases. This CDR3 comprises 16 residues. Germline CDR1 SGHTA, CDR2 FQGNSA.

Written as DNA, the CDR3 is TGTGCCAGCAGCCACCAACAAGAGACCCAGTACTTC. This gives the protein CASSHQQETQYF. The V call is TRBV14, the J call TRBJ2-5; D remains ambiguous. Germline V gene sequence: CDR1 SGHDN, CDR2 FVKESK. V lost 3 bases, J lost 2 bases, and 4 bases lay in between. The CDR3 has 12 amino acids.

V is TRBV11-2 and J is TRBJ2-7; D remains ambiguous. CDR3 length: 13 amino acids. The V end lost 0 bases, the J end lost 10 bases, and 13 bases lay between the germline ends. Germline CDR1 reads SGHAT; CDR2 reads FQNNGV. CDR3 in amino acids: CASSLDRGSPQYF. CDR3 nucleotides: TGTGCCAGCAGCTTAGATCGAGGCTCGCCTCAGTACTTC.

This clonotype was seen just once. The rearrangement uses TRBV6-6 and TRBJ1-6, with a weak D call TRBD1 (5 bases). The CDR3 spans 14 residues. The V end was cut by 6 bases, the J end by 7 bases, with 13 bases between. The germline CDR1 and CDR2 sequences are MNHNY and SVGAGI (reference sequence). The CDR3 DNA is TGTGCCAGCAGCTGGGGGGGGGTCAATTCACCCCTCCACTTT. This sequence encodes CASSWGGVNSPLHF.

The gene calls are TRBV27 and TRBJ1-2; D remains unclear. Trimming stripped 2 bases from V and 2 bases from J, with 9 bases between. This CDR3 is built from 14 residues. Germline V lookup: CDR1 MNHEY, CDR2 SMNVEV (reference sequence). The CDR3 nucleotides read TGTGCCAGCAGTTTAGATGGCAGGAACTATGGCTACACCTTC. Residues: CASSLDGRNYGYTF.

The chain joins TRBV6-1 to TRBJ2-6, with 8 nucleotides matching TRBD2. From germline, CDR1 is MNHNS and CDR2 SASEGT. Trimming at V came to 9 bases and at J to 0 bases, leaving 7 bases not matched to a gene. This CDR3 has 16 amino acids. The CDR3 DNA is TGTGCCAGTTCCCGCGGGGGGCACTCTGGGGCCAACGTCCTGACTTTC. Encoded protein: CASSRGGHSGANVLTF.

The chain couples TRBV12-3 or TRBV12-4 to TRBJ2-1; a possible D gene is TRBD1 (6 bases). The CDR3 covers 14 residues. V was cut by 6 bases and J by 12 bases, with 21 bases left in between. DNA of the CDR3: TGTGCCAGCAGGCCAGGGGATGGTCGGGCGGGGCAGTTCTTC. Protein sequence: CASRPGDGRAGQFF.

The chain is built from TRBV12-3 or TRBV12-4 and TRBJ2-2; TRBD2 matches 10 bases. The CDR3 is 15 amino acids. V was clipped by 7 bases and J by 5 bases; unmatched bases: 7. CDR3 DNA: TGTGCCAGCATACGAGCGGGGGGGCATACCGGGGAGCTGTTTTTT. Translated, it gives CASIRAGGHTGELFF.